The 26 T cell receptor beta chains listed next were all sequenced from one sample in a study of CD8 T cells in ankylosing spondylitis. Overall study findings and caveats: A TCR beta motif made of about eight highly homologous variants seemed typical of ankylosing spondylitis blood.

TCRdb ran MiXCR on the 5' RACE reads and lists one entry per CDR3 protein. Here the sample spans about 800,000 distinct CDR3 sequences, 12% being singletons. What these receptors recognize is not known. Sample: blood, either unsorted or a sorted T cell fraction (not recorded which). These receptors came from a male donor with ankylosing spondylitis.

The chain is built from TRBV7-9 and TRBJ2-1; D is perhaps TRBD2 (6 bases). The germline gives CDR1 SEHNR, CDR2 FQNEAQ (reference sequence). The CDR3 runs 16 residues. V was trimmed by 2 bases and J by 4 bases, leaving 15 bases between them. CDR3 region: CASSLFRGSRYNEQFF. CDR3 nucleotides: TGTGCCAGCAGCTTATTTCGGGGGAGCCGGTACAATGAGCAGTTCTTC. The full variable domain, with the rest looked up from reference TRBV7-9 and TRBJ2-1, is DTGVSQNPRHKITKRGQNVTFRCDPISEHNRLYWYRQTLGQGPEFLTYFQNEAQLEKSRLLSDRFSAERPKGSFSTLEIQRTEQGDSAMYLCASSLFRGSRYNEQFFGPGTRLTVL.

The chain has TRBV18 and TRBJ1-5, with D tentatively TRBD1 (6 bases). Germline V gene lookup returns CDR1 KGHSH and CDR2 LQKENI. CDR3 length: 15 residues. V dropped 5 bases and J dropped 0 bases, with 11 bases sitting between them. The CDR3 is CASSSQGNSNQPQHF. The CDR3 coding sequence is TGTGCCAGCTCATCCCAGGGGAATAGCAATCAGCCCCAGCATTTT.

This clonotype was counted ten times or more. A junction end diverges from the germline sequence, so it may reflect a read error. The J gene is TRBJ2-1, the V gene TRBV27, with TRBD1 matching 12 bases. Germline V gene data show CDR1 as MNHEY and CDR2 as SMNVEV (reference sequence). The CDR3 length is 17 residues. CDR3 nucleotide sequence: TGTGCCAGTAGTTTCAATTTCCGGGACAGGGGGCGGGATGAGCAGTTCTTC. Protein sequence: CASSFNFRDRGRDEQFF.

The chain links TRBV20-1 to TRBJ2-3; the match to TRBD1 covers 9 bases. V was clipped by 2 bases and J by 1 base; unmatched bases: 4. The CDR3 loop spans 15 amino acids. Germline V lookup: CDR1 DFQATT, CDR2 SNEGSKA (reference sequence). The CDR3 protein is CSARQWDRGTDTQYF. The DNA of the CDR3 is TGCAGTGCTAGACAATGGGACAGGGGCACAGATACGCAGTATTTT.

This clonotype was counted a few times. V usage is TRBV7-2 and J usage is TRBJ2-7; maybe TRBD1 (6 bases). The CDR3 contains 16 residues. V lost 5 bases and J lost 0, with 17 bases in between. Per germline, CDR1 SGHTA and CDR2 FQGNSA. The CDR3 coding sequence is TGTGCCAGCAGCATAGACGGGACAAAACTCTCCTACGAGCAGTACTTC. Translating it yields CASSIDGTKLSYEQYF.

The rearrangement joins TRBV5-1 to TRBJ2-7; D is perhaps TRBD2 (6 bases). Trimming cost V 0 bases and J 3 bases, with 16 bases left between them. The CDR3 loop spans 16 amino acids. Germline V CDR1 and CDR2: SGHRS, YFSETQ. The CDR3 DNA follows: TGCGCCAGCAGCTTGGACGGGACTTCTCTCTACTACGAGCAGTACTTC. Translation: CASSLDGTSLYYEQYF. Looking up the rest from reference TRBV5-1 and TRBJ2-7 gives the full variable domain: KAGVTQTPRYLIKTRGQQVTLSCSPISGHRSVSWYQQTPGQGLQFLFEYFSETQRNKGNFPGRFSGRQFSNSRSEMNVSTLELGDSALYLCASSLDGTSLYYEQYFGPGTRLTVT.

This clonotype was counted ten times or more. This rearrangement joins TRBV7-2 to TRBJ2-1, with TRBD1 matching over 9 bases. The germline V gene encodes CDR1 SGHTA and CDR2 FQGNSA. This CDR3 has 15 residues. Trimming at V came to 5 bases and at J to 6 bases, leaving 8 bases not matched to a gene. The CDR3 here is CASSLGDRDLNEQFF. CDR3 sequence (DNA): TGTGCCAGCAGCCTAGGGGACAGGGATCTCAATGAGCAGTTCTTC.

This clonotype was picked up a small number of times. The chain has TRBV20-1 and TRBJ2-1; tentative D call: TRBD2 (6 bases). The germline gives CDR1 DFQATT, CDR2 SNEGSKA (reference sequence). With 3 bases removed from V and 9 bases from J, the gap between germline ends came to 21 bases. The CDR3 has 15 amino acids. As DNA, the CDR3 is TGCAGTGCTAGTATAACTCGCCAATTCGGGGGTGAGCAGTTCTTC. Translation gives CSASITRQFGGEQFF.

This clonotype occurred a few times. The chain links TRBV5-5 to TRBJ2-7, with D perhaps matching TRBD1 (5 bases). The CDR3 has 15 amino acids. From germline, CDR1 is SGHKS and CDR2 YYEKEE (reference sequence). V lost 2 bases, J lost 3 bases, and 15 bases lay in between. CDR3 nucleotides: TGTGCCAGCAGCTTAATGACAGCTGAATTCTACGAGCAGTACTTC. It encodes CASSLMTAEFYEQYF.

The chain carries TRBV7-3 and TRBJ2-5; TRBD1 agrees at 7 bases. Germline V gene lookup returns CDR1 SGHTA and CDR2 FQGTGA. The junction had 7 bases not matched to a gene; V was cut back by 6 bases and J by 6 bases. The CDR3 spans 13 residues. The CDR3 coding sequence is TGTGCCAGCAGTAGCCGGGACAGTCAGACCCAGTACTTC. Its protein is CASSSRDSQTQYF.

The table lists this clonotype with many counts. This chain uses TRBV29-1 with TRBJ2-2, with D perhaps given as TRBD1 or TRBD2 (5 bases each). V was clipped by 7 bases and J by 6 bases, with 24 bases between them. The CDR3 loop spans 16 amino acids. Germline CDR1 and CDR2: SQVTM and ANQGSEA. The CDR3 nucleotides read TGCAGCGCTGGGGGACGAGCGCGGAAGAGGGCCGGGGAGCTGTTTTTT. Translation gives CSAGGRARKRAGELFF.

This chain uses TRBV15 with TRBJ2-7; 10 positions match TRBD1. The trim removed 0 bases at V and 2 bases at J, leaving 4 bases unmatched. From germline, CDR1 is LNHNV and CDR2 YYDKDF (reference sequence). The CDR3 totals 16 residues. The CDR3 loop reads CATSREGTGATYEQYF. CDR3 coding DNA: TGTGCCACCAGCAGAGAGGGGACAGGGGCAACCTACGAGCAGTACTTC.

In its sample, this clonotype was seen a few times. This chain uses TRBV20-1 with TRBJ2-5; the D is unclear. Per the germline V gene, CDR1 is DFQATT and CDR2 is SNEGSKA (reference sequence). With 5 bases removed from V and 1 base from J, the gap between germline ends came to 8 bases. The CDR3 runs 12 residues. The CDR3 sequence: CSAPRLQETQYF. The DNA for the CDR3 is TGCAGTGCTCCCCGGCTCCAAGAGACCCAGTACTTC.

Points on this clonotype: At one end, the junction sequence differs from germline, possibly due to a read error. This rearrangement joins TRBV7-7 to TRBJ2-1, with D unclear. CDR3 length: 17 amino acids. Germline lookup yields CDR1 SSHAT and CDR2 FNYEAQ (reference sequence). CDR3 residues: CASSPYVWGNGYNEQFF. The CDR3 nucleotides are TGTGCTAGCAGCCCCTATGTTTGGGGTAATGGCTACAATGAGCAGTTCTTC.

This clonotype appeared many times. V gene TRBV7-2 combines with J gene TRBJ2-5, with 10 bases lining up with TRBD2. This CDR3 has 15 amino acids. Germline V gene sequence: CDR1 SGHTA, CDR2 FQGNSA. V lost 3 bases, J lost 5 bases, and 6 bases stayed unmatched. For the CDR3, the DNA is TGTGCCAGCAGCTTCAAAGCGGGAGGGAGGGAGACCCAGTACTTC. Protein product: CASSFKAGGRETQYF.

The chain couples TRBV6-5 to TRBJ1-6; unclear D gene. This CDR3 spans 15 amino acids. Trimming shortened V by 0 bases and J by 7 bases, and 10 bases separated the two germline ends. Germline V gives CDR1 MNHEY, CDR2 SVGAGI. CDR3 sequence: CASSYSSPQNSPLHF. The CDR3 region has the DNA TGTGCCAGCAGTTACTCTTCCCCCCAGAATTCACCCCTCCACTTT.

This clonotype was recorded at least ten times. The chain has TRBV12-3 or TRBV12-4 and TRBJ2-7; 7 bases are shared with TRBD2. This CDR3 spans 15 amino acids. Trimming at V came to 7 bases and at J to 3 bases, leaving 12 bases not matched to a gene. The CDR3 region has the DNA TGTGCCAGCACCCGCTGGGGACTACGGAACTACGAGCAGTACTTC. Its protein is CASTRWGLRNYEQYF.

This clonotype has a count of ten or more. The genes are TRBV20-1 and TRBJ2-5; D remains ambiguous. Germline CDR1 DFQATT, CDR2 SNEGSKA (reference sequence). The CDR3 covers 12 residues. V gave up 3 bases and J gave up 4 bases, with 9 bases separating them. The CDR3 protein is CSARPSGETQYF. DNA of the CDR3: TGCAGTGCTAGGCCCTCGGGAGAGACCCAGTACTTC.

The chain employs TRBV11-3 and TRBJ2-1; 7 nucleotides match TRBD2. The germline V gene encodes CDR1 SGHNT and CDR2 YENEEA. Trimming took 1 base from V and 5 from J; bases not matched to a gene: 5. This CDR3 has 15 residues. The CDR3 protein is CASSLGRLADNEQFF. CDR3 DNA sequence: TGTGCCAGCAGCTTAGGTCGTCTAGCGGACAATGAGCAGTTCTTC.

This clonotype was detected many times. The rearrangement joins TRBV12-3 or TRBV12-4 to TRBJ2-1; TRBD1 matches 7 bases. CDR3 size: 15 residues. The V segment lost 9 bases and the J segment 4 bases; nucleotides outside the gene matches: 12. This chain's CDR3 is CASSTGAWGYNEQFF. As DNA, the CDR3 is TGTGCCAGTTCCACAGGGGCATGGGGGTACAATGAGCAGTTCTTC.

This clonotype occurred many times. V gene TRBV6-6 combines with J gene TRBJ2-5; TRBD1 matches 8 bases. Germline V lookup: CDR1 MNHNY, CDR2 SVGAGI (reference sequence). With 6 bases clipped from V and 4 bases from J, the junction kept 1 base outside the gene matches. The CDR3 runs to 12 residues. CDR3 sequence (DNA): TGTGCCAGCAGAACAGGGGGAGAGACCCAGTACTTC. Translation gives CASRTGGETQYF.

This sequence joins TRBV11-2 and TRBJ1-5; possible D gene TRBD1, 6 bases. Germline V CDR1 and CDR2: SGHAT, FQNNGV. Trimming left V 4 bases short and J 6 bases short, with 13 bases between. The CDR3 runs 14 residues. The CDR3 DNA is TGTGCCAGCAGCTCGAACAGGGATGCTCAGCCCCAGCATTTT. Translation: CASSSNRDAQPQHF.

The chain is built from TRBV5-1 and TRBJ2-1, with 13 bases identical to TRBD2. The J segment lost 5 bases and the V segment lost 4 bases, leaving 3 bases of the junction unmatched. This CDR3 spans 15 amino acids. CDR1 and CDR2 from the germline V gene are SGHRS and YFSETQ. The CDR3 DNA reads as TGCGCCAGCAGCGTACTAGCGGGAGGGGACAATGAGCAGTTCTTC. This codes for CASSVLAGGDNEQFF.

The V gene is TRBV29-1, the J gene TRBJ2-3; 7 bases map to TRBD2. This CDR3 comprises 15 residues. Looked up from germline, CDR1 is SQVTM and CDR2 is ANQGSEA. With 0 bases clipped from V and 3 bases from J, the junction kept 6 bases outside the gene matches. CDR3 sequence: CSVEEREKGTDTQYF. CDR3 DNA sequence: TGCAGCGTTGAAGAGCGGGAGAAGGGGACAGATACGCAGTATTTT.

The rearrangement links TRBV7-6 to TRBJ2-3, with 12 nucleotides matching TRBD2. There are 16 residues in the CDR3. Per the germline V gene, CDR1 is SGHVS and CDR2 is FNYEAQ. With V trimmed by 2 bases and J by 7 bases, 7 bases remained unmatched. CDR3 loop: CASSLTSGRMVNTQYF. The DNA of the CDR3 is TGTGCCAGCAGCTTAACTAGCGGGAGGATGGTTAATACGCAGTATTTT. Drawing the rest from reference TRBV7-6 and TRBJ2-3, the complete variable domain is GAGVSQSPRYKVTKRGQDVALRCDPISGHVSLYWYRQALGQGPEFLTYFNYEAQQDKSGLPNDRFSAERPEGSISTLTIQRTEQRDSAMYRCASSLTSGRMVNTQYFGPGTRLTVL.

This clonotype was counted ten times or more. The gene calls are TRBV4-3 and TRBJ2-1; possibly TRBD2 for D (5 bases). The CDR3 totals 16 residues. Germline V gene sequence: CDR1 LGHNA, CDR2 YSLEER. V was cut by 2 bases and J by 8 bases, with 19 bases left in between. The CDR3 loop reads CASSQIALVMGDEQFF. The CDR3 nucleotides are TGCGCCAGCAGCCAAATCGCACTAGTGATGGGTGATGAGCAGTTCTTC.